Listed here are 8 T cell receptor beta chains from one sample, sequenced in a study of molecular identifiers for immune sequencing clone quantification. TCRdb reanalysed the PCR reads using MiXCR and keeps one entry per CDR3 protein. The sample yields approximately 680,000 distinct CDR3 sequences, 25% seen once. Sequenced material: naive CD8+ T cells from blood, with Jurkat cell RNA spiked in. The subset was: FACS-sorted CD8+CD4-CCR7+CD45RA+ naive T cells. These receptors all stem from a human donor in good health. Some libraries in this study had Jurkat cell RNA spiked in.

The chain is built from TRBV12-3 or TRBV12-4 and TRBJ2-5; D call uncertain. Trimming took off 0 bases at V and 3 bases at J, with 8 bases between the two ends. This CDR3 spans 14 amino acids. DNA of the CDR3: TGTGCCAGCAGTTTAGCGCCAGAAGAAGAGACCCAGTACTTC. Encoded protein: CASSLAPEEETQYF.

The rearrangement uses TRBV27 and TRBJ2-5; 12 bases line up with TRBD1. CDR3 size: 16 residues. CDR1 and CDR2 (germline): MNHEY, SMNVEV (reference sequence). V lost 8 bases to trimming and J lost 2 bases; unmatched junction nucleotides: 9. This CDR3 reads CASVTGTGGLQETQYF. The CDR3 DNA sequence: TGTGCCAGCGTGACCGGGACAGGGGGCTTACAAGAGACCCAGTACTTC.

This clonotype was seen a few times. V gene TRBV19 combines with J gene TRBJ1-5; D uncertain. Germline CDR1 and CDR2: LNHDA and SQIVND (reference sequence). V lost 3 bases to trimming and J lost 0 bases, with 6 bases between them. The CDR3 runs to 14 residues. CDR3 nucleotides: TGTGCCAGTAGTATGGGCATTAGCAATCAGCCCCAGCATTTT. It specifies CASSMGISNQPQHF.

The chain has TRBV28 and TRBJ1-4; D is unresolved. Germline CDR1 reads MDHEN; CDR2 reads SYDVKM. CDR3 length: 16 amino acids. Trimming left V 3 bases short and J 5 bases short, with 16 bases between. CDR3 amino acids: CASSFLPGTHNEKLFF. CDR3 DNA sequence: TGTGCCAGCAGTTTCTTGCCAGGAACTCACAATGAAAAACTGTTTTTT.

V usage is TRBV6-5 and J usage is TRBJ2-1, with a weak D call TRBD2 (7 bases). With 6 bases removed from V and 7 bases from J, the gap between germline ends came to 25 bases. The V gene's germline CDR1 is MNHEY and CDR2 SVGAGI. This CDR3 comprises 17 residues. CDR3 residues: CASSSNVGGATGNEQFF. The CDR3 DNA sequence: TGTGCCAGCAGCTCAAACGTGGGGGGGGCCACGGGGAATGAGCAGTTCTTC.

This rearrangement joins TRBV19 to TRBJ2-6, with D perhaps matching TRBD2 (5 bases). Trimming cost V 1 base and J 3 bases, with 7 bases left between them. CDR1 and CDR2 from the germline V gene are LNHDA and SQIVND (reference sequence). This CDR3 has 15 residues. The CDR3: CASSIGGFGANVLTF. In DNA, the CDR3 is TGTGCCAGTAGTATAGGAGGGTTTGGGGCCAACGTCCTGACTTTC.

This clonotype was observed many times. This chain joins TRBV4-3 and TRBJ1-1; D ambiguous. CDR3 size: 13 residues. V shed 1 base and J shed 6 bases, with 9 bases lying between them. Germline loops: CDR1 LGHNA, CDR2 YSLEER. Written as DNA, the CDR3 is TGCGCCAGCAGCCAAGTGAGAGGTTCTGAAGCTTTCTTT. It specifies CASSQVRGSEAFF.

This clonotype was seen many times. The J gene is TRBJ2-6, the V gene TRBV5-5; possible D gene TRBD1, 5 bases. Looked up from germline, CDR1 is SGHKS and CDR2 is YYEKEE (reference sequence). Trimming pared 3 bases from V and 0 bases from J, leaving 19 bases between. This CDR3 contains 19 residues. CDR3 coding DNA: TGTGCCAGCAGCTCGAAGGACATCTTGACTTACTCTGGGGCCAACGTCCTGACTTTC. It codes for CASSSKDILTYSGANVLTF.